The present TCR beta chain was sequenced within a study of T cell clonotyping in hematopoietic cell transplantation. Of note for this clone: No antigen is known for it.

TCRdb's table, derived via immunoSEQ multiplex PCR, lists solely in-frame clones and lacks some. The sample records some 29,000 clones, approximately 90% being singletons. General study findings and limits: At the given depth, recipient repertoires were over 95% de novo clonotypes. Higher Inverse Simpson Index values in graft donor and pretransplant recipient predicted broader posttransplant TCR diversity. After transplant, recipient diversity fell while pathologically expanded clonotypes grew through day 180.

The CDR3 loop spans 13 amino acids. The V end lost 6 bases, the J end lost 3 bases, and 9 bases lay between the germline ends. CDR1 and CDR2 from the germline V gene are MNHNS and SASEGT. The specimen was PBMCs, collected 100 days after allogeneic stem cell transplant. This chain joins TRBV6-1 and TRBJ2-1, with D possibly TRBD1 on 6 matching bases. The clonotype was recovered from a female patient aged 50-59 years who had an allogeneic stem cell transplant from a related donor, so the T cells may come from the graft donor. Some clones in this sample may be carry-over from other donors' samples. Written as DNA, the CDR3 is TGTGCCAGCAGGACGGACAGCTACAATGAGCAGTTCTTC. Translation gives CASRTDSYNEQFF.